This T cell receptor (beta chain) was identified in a study of early T cells in non-severe SARS-CoV-2 infection. TCRdb itself ran the 5' RACE reads through MiXCR, one entry per CDR3 protein. The sample yields some 91,000 distinct CDR3 sequences, over 10% seen once. Trimming took 3 bases from V and 7 from J, leaving 13 bases between them. CDR3 size: 14 residues. CDR1 and CDR2 from the germline V gene are SGDLS and YYNGEE. The chain carries TRBV9 and TRBJ2-2; no clear D gene. The sample comprised whole blood. This clonotype originated in an adult who was a healthcare worker with PCR-confirmed SARS-CoV-2 infection or an uninfected control (not recorded which). This CDR3 reads CASSGDPYGGELFF. The CDR3 nucleotides are TGTGCCAGCAGCGGAGACCCCTACGGCGGGGAGCTGTTTTTT. The whole variable domain, filled in from reference TRBV9 and TRBJ2-2, reads DSGVTQTPKHLITATGQRVTLRCSPRSGDLSVYWYQQSLDQGLQFLIQYYNGEERAKGNILERFSAQQFPDLHSELNLSSLELGDSALYFCASSGDPYGGELFFGEGSRLTVL.